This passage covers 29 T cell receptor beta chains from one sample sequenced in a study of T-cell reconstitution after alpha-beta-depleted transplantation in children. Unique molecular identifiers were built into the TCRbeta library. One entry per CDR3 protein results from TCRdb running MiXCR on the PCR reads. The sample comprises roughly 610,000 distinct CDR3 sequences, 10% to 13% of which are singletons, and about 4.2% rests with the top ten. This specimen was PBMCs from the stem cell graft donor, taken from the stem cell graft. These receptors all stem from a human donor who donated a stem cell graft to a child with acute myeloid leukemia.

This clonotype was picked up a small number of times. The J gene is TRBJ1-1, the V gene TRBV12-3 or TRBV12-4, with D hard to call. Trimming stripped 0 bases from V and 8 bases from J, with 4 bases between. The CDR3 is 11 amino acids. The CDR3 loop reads CASSLANEAFF. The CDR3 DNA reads TGTGCCAGCAGTTTAGCCAACGAAGCTTTCTTT.

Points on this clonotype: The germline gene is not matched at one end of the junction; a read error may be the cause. The CDR3 DNA is TGTGCCAGCAGCCCCCCGGGGCGTAGCGATCAGCCCCAGCATTTT. Protein: CASSPPGRSDQPQHF. This chain links TRBV14 with TRBJ1-5; possible D gene TRBD1, 5 bases. In germline, CDR1 is SGHDN, CDR2 FVKESK. CDR3 length: 15 amino acids.

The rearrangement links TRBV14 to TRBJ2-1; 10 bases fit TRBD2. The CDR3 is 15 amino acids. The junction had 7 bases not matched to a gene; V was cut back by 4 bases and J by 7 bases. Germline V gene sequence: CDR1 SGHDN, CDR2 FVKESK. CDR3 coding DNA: TGTGCCAGCAGCCGAAGCGGGAGGGCCGAGAATGAGCAGTTCTTC. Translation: CASSRSGRAENEQFF.

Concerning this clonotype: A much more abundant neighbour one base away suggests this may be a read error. The CDR3 DNA follows: TGTGCCAGCAGTTATAAATTAGCGGACCAAGAGGCCCAGTACTTC. This translates into CASSYKLADQEAQYF. The gene calls are TRBV6-5 and TRBJ2-5, with D perhaps matching TRBD2 (6 bases). The CDR3 contains 15 residues. Germline loops: CDR1 MNHEY, CDR2 SVGAGI.

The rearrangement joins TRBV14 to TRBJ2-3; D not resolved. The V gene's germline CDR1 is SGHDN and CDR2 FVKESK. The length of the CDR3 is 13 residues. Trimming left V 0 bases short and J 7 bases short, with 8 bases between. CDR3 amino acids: CASSQDLTYTQYF. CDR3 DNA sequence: TGTGCCAGCAGCCAAGATTTAACCTATACGCAGTATTTT.

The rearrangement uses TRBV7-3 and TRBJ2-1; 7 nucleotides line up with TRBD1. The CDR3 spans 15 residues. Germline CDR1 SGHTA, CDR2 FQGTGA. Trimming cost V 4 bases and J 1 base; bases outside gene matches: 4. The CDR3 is CASSSKTGSYNEQFF. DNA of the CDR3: TGTGCCAGCAGCTCCAAGACAGGGTCCTACAATGAGCAGTTCTTC.

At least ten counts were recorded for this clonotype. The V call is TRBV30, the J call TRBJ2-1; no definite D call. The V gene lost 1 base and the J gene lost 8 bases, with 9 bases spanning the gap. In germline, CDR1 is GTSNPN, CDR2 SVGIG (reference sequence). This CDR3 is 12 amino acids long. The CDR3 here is CAWSGVGDEQFF. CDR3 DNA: TGTGCCTGGAGTGGTGTGGGCGATGAGCAGTTCTTC.

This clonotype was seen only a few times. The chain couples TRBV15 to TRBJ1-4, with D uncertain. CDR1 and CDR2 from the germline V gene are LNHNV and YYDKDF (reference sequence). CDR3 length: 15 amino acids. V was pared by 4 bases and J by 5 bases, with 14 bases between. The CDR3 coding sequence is TGTGCCACCAGCATCGCAATGGCCTTGAATGAAAAACTGTTTTTT. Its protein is CATSIAMALNEKLFF.

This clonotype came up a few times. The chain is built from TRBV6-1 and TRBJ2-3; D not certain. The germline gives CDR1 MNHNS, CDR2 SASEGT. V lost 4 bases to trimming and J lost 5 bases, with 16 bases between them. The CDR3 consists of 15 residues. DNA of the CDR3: TGTGCCAGCAGTGCAACGGGCAGGTCCCTAGATACGCAGTATTTT. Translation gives CASSATGRSLDTQYF.

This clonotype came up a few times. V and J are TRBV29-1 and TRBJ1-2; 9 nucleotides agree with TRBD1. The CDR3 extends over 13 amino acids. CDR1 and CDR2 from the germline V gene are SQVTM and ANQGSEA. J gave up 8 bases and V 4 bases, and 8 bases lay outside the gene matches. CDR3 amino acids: CSVGRDREGGYTF. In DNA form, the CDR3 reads TGCAGCGTTGGCCGGGACAGGGAAGGAGGCTACACCTTC. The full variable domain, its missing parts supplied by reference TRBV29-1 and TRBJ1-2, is SAVISQKPSRDICQRGTSLTIQCQVDSQVTMMFWYRQQPGQSLTLIATANQGSEATYESGFVIDKFPISRPNLTFSTLTVSNMSPEDSSIYLCSVGRDREGGYTFGSGTRLTVV.

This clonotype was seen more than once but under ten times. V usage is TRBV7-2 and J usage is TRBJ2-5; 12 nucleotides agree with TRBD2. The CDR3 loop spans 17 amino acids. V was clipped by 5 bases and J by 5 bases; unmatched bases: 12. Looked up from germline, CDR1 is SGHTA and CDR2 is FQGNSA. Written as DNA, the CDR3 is TGTGCCAGCAGCCCCGGAGCGACTAGCGGGAGAGCGGAGACCCAGTACTTC. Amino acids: CASSPGATSGRAETQYF.

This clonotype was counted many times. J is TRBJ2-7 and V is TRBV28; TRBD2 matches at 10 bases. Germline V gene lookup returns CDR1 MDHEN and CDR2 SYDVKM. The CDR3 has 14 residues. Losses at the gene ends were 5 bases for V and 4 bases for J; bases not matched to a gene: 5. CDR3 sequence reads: CASSGAGGSYEQYF. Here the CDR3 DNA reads TGTGCCAGCAGTGGAGCGGGAGGGAGTTACGAGCAGTACTTC.

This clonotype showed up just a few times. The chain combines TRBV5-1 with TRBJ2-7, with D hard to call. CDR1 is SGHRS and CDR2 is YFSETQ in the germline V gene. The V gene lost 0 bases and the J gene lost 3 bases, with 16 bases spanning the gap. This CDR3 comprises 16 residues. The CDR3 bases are TGCGCCAGCAGCTTGGAGGCTGCGCCAGCCTACTACGAGCAGTACTTC. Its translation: CASSLEAAPAYYEQYF.

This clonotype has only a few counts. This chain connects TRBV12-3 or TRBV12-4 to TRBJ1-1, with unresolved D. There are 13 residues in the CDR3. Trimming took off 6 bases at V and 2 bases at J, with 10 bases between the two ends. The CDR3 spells CASSMSGNTEAFF. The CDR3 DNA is TGTGCCAGCAGCATGAGTGGAAACACTGAAGCTTTCTTT.

The CDR3 here is CASSPPSGRISYEQYF. DNA for the CDR3: TGTGCCAGCAGCCCACCTAGCGGGAGGATCTCCTACGAGCAGTACTTC. The V call is TRBV7-2, the J call TRBJ2-7, with 11 bases matching TRBD2. This CDR3 has 16 amino acids. In germline, CDR1 is SGHTA, CDR2 FQGNSA. V was clipped by 5 bases and J by 0 bases; unmatched bases: 6. The full variable domain, in which reference TRBV7-2 and TRBJ2-7 provide the parts outside the CDR3, is GAGVSQSPSNKVTEKGKDVELRCDPISGHTALYWYRQSLGQGLEFLIYFQGNSAPDKSGLPSDRFSAERTGGSVSTLTIQRTQQEDSAVYLCASSPPSGRISYEQYFGPGTRLTVT.

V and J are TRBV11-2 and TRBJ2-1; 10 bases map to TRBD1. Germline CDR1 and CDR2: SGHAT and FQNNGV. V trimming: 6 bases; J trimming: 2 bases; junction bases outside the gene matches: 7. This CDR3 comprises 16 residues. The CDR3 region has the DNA TGTGCCAGCAGGATACCGGGACAGGGGACCTACAATGAGCAGTTCTTC. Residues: CASRIPGQGTYNEQFF.

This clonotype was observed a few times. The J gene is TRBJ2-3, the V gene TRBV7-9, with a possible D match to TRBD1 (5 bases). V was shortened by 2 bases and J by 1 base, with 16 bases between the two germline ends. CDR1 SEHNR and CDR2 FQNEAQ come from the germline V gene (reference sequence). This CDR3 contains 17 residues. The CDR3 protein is CASSLSGARRRTDTQYF. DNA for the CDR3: TGTGCCAGCAGCTTATCTGGGGCCAGGCGCCGCACAGATACGCAGTATTTT.

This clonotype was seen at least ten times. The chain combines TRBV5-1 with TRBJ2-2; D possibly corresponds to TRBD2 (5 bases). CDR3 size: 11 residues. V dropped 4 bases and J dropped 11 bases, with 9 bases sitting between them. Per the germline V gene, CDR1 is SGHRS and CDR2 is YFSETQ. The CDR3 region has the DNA TGCGCCAGCAGCCCGCCGGGAGAGCTGTTTTTT. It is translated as CASSPPGELFF.

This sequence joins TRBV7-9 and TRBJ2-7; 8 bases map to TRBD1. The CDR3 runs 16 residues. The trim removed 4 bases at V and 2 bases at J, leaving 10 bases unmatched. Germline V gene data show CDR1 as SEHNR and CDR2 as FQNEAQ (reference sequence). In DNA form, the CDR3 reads TGTGCCAGCAGCTCCCCTATGACAGGGGTCCCCTACGAGCAGTACTTC. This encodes CASSSPMTGVPYEQYF.

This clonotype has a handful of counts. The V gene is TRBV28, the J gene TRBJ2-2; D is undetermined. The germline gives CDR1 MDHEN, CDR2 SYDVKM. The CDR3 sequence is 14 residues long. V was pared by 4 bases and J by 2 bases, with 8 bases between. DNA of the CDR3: TGTGCCAGCAGTTCCTTCTTAAACACCGGGGAGCTGTTTTTT. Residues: CASSSFLNTGELFF.

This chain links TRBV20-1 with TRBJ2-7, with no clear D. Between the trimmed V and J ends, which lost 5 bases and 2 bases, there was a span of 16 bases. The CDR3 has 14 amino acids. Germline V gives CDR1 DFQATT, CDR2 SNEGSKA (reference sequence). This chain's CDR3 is CSAPGARTPYEQYF. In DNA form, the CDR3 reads TGCAGTGCTCCCGGCGCCCGGACCCCCTACGAGCAGTACTTC.

The chain's CDR3 is CSRTSGVTYEQYF. The CDR3 nucleotides read TGCAGTCGCACTAGCGGGGTTACCTACGAGCAGTACTTC. The chain joins TRBV20-1 to TRBJ2-7; TRBD2 aligns across 10 bases. Germline CDR1 is DFQATT and CDR2 is SNEGSKA (reference sequence). The J segment lost 2 bases and the V segment lost 8 bases, leaving 6 bases of the junction unmatched. The CDR3 length is 13 residues.

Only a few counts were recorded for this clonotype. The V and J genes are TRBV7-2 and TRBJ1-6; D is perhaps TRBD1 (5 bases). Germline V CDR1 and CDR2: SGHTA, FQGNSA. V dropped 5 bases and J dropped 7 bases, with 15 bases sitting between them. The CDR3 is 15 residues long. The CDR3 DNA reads TGTGCCAGCAGCACCGAAACAGGCCTGAATTCACCCCTCCACTTT. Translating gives CASSTETGLNSPLHF.

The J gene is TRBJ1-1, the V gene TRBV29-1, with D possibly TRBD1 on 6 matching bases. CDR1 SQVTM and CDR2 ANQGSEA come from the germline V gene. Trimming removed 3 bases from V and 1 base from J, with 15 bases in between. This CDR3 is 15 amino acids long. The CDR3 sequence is CSVELGGWGNTEAFF. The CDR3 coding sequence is TGCAGCGTTGAGTTGGGGGGCTGGGGGAACACTGAAGCTTTCTTT.

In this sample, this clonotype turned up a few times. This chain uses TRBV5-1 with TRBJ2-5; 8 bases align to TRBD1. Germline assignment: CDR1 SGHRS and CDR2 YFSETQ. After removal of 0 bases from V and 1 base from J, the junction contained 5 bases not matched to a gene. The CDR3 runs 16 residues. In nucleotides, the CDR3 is TGCGCCAGCAGCTTGGTGGGACAGGTCCTCCAAGAGACCCAGTACTTC. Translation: CASSLVGQVLQETQYF.

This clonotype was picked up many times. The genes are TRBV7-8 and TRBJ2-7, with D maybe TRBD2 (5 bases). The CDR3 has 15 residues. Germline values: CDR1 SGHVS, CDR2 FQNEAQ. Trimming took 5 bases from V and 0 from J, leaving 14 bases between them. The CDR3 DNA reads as TGTGCCAGCAGCCCCTCCGAGGGCTTCTCCTACGAGCAGTACTTC. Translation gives CASSPSEGFSYEQYF.

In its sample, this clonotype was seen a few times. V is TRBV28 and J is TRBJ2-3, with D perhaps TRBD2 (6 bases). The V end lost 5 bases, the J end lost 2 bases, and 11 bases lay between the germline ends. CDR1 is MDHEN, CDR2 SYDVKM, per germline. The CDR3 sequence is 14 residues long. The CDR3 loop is CASSRRDFTDTQYF. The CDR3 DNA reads TGTGCCAGCAGTCGCCGGGACTTCACAGATACGCAGTATTTT.

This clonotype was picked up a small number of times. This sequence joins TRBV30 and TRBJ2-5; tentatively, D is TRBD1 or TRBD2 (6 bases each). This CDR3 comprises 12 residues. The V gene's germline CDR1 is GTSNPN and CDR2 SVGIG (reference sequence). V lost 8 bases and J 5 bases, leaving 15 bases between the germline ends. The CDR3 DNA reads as TGTGCCGCTTCCGGGGGCCGGGAGACCCAGTACTTC. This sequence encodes CAASGGRETQYF.

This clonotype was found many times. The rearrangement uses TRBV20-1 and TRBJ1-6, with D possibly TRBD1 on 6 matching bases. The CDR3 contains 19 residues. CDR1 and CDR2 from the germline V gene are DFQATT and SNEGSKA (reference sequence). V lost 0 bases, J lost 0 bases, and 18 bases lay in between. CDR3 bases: TGCAGTGCTAGAGAAGGAGTCAGGGGTTCAAGCTCCTATAATTCACCCCTCCACTTT. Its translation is CSAREGVRGSSSYNSPLHF.